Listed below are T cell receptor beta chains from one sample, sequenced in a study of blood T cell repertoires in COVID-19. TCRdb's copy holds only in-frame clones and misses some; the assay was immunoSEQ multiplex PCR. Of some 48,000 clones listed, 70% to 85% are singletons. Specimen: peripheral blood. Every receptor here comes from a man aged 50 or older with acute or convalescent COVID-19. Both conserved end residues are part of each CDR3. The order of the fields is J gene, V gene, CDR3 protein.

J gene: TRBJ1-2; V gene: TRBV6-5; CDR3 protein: CASSSGPGQGGRGYTF
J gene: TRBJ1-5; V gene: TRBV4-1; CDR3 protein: CASSQVGGNQPQHF
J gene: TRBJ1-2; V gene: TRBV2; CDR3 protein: CASSERQTSYGYTF
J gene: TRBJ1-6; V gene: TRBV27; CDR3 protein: CASSETDSPLHF
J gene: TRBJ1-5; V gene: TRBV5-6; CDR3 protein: CASSLRGMDRGNQPQHF
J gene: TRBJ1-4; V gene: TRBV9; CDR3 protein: CASRQGNEKLFF
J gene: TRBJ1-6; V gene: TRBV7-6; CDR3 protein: CASSFRDREHSPLHF
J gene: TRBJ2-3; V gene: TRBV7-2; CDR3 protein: CASSLLAGGPDTQYF
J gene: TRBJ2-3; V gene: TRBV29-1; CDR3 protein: CSARSGVDSTDTQYF
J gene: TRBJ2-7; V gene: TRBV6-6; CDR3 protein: CAAGEQYF
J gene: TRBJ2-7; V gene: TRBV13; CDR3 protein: CASSLGDRVVREQYF
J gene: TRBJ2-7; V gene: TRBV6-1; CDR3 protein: CASSENPDRYEQYF
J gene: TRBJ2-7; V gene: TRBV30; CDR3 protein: CAWSVGGVNYEQYF
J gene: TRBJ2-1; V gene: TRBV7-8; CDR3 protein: CASSLGGGPGNEQFF
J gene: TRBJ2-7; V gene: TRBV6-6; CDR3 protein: CASRPPGEGDEQYF
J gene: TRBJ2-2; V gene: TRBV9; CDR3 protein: CASSLNPGPSRRAGELFF
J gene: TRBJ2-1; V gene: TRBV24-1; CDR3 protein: CATSAGETHYNEQFF
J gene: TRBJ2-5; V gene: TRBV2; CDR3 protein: CASSRTHETSGSETQYF
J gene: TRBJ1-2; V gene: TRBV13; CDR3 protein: CASSLGQGQDYGYTF
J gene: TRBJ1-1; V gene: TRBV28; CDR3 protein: CASSKGSTEAFF
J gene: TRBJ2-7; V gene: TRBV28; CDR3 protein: CASSPFWAGYEQYF
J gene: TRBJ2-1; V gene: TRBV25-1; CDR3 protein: CASSDGAWSSYNEQFF
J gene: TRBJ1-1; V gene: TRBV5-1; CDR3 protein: CASRSRTGAMNTEAFF
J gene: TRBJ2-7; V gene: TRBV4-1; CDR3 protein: CASSRDRGGEQYF
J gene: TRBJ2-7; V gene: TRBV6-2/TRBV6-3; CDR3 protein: CASSQGGTGEQYF
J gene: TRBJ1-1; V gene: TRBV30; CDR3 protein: CAWGRGEGTEAFF
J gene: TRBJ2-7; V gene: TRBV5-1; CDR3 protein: CASSSGQLNSYEQYF
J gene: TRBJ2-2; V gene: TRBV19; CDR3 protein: CASSLSLMNTGELFF
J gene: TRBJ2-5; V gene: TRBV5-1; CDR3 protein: CASSWSSGGAGKTQYF
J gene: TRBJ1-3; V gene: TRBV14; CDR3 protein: CASSQGRSATIYF
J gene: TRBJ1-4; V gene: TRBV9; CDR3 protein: CASSVQDSTNEKLFF
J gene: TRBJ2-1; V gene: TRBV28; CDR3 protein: CASSQLAGVYNEQFF
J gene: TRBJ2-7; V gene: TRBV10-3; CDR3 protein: CATAGTGVNEQYF
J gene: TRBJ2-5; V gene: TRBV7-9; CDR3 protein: CASSWVLAGDSQETQYF
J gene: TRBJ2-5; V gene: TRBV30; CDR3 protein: CAWSREGGHETQYF
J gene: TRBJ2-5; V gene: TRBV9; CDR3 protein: CASSSSGQGRETQYF
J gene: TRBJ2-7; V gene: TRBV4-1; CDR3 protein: CASSQGGAFGYEQYF
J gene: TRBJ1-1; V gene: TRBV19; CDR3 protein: CATQGEEAFF
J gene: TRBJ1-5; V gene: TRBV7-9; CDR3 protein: CASSPGTGLNQPQHF
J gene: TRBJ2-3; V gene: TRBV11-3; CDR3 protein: CASSLGSGSDTQYF
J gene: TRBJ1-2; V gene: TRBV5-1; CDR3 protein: CASSPGTGYGYTF
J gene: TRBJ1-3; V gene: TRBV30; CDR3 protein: CAWSLGLSGNTIYF
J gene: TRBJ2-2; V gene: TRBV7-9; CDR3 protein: CASSSPYSLTGELFF
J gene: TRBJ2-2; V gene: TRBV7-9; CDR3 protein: CASSLATAATGELFF
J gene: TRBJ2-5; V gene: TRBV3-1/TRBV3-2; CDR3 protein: CASSHGTGGRGETQYF
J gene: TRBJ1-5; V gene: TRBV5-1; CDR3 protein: CASSLTGGSNQPQHF
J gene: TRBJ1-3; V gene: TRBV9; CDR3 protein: CASSPRAGNTIYF
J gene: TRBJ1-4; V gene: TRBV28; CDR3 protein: CASSKRQGNEKLFF
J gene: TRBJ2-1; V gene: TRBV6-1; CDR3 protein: CASSEGGGDEQFF
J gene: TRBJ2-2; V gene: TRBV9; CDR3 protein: CASSVVGGSPTGELFF
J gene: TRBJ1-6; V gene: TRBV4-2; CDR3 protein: CASSQGQGDSPLHF
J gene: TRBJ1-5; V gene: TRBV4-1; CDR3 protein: CASSQDHRGGYSNQPQHF
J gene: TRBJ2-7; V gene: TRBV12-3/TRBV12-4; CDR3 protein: CASKWDSSYEQYF
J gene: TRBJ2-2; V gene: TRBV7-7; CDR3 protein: CATGEANTGELFF
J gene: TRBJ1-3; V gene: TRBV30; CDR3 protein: CAWSVLVSRNTIYF
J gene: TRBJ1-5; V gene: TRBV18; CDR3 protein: CASSPLQGNQPQHF
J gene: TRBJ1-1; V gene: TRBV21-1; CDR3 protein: CASTPPRGEF